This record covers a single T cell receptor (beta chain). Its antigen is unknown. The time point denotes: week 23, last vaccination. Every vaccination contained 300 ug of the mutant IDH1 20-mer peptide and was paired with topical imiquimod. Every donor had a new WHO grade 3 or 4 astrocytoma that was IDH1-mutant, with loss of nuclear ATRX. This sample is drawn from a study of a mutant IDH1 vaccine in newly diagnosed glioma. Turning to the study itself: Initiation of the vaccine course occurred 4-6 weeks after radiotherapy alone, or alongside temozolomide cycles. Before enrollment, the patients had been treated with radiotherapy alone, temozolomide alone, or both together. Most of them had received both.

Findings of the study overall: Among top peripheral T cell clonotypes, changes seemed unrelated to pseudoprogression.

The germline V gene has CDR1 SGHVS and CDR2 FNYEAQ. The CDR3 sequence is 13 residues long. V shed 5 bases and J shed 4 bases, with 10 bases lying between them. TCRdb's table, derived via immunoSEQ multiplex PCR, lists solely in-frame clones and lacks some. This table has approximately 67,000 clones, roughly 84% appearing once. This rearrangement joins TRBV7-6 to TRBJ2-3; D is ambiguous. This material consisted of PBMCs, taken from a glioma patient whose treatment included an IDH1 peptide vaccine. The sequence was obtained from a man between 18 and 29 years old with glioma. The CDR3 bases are TGTGCCAGCAGCCGGCTCGCGTCAGATACGCAGTATTTT. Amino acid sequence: CASSRLASDTQYF. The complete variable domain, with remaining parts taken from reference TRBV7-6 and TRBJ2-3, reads GAGVSQSPRYKVTKRGQDVALRCDPISGHVSLYWYRQALGQGPEFLTYFNYEAQQDKSGLPNDRFSAERPEGSISTLTIQRTEQRDSAMYRCASSRLASDTQYFGPGTRLTVL.